A selection of T cell receptor beta chains follows, all from one sample in a study of OX40 agonist ivuxolimab in advanced cancers. TCRdb's copy holds only in-frame clones and misses some; the assay was immunoSEQ multiplex PCR. This sample has some 64,000 clones; roughly four fifths occur once, and the top ten carry 0.55% to 0.8%. The source was CD4+ or CD8+ T cells sorted from blood, collected in a trial of the OX40 agonist ivuxolimab. The receptors here all came from an adult with an advanced solid tumor such as melanoma, head and neck, liver or kidney cancer. CDR3s include the opening cysteine and the closing phenylalanine or tryptophan. A D gene is named only where the DNA matches it firmly. Clone sizes are given selectively: once, few, many, or a class where the clone is expanded.

D gene,clone size,J gene,V gene,CDR3 protein,CDR3 DNA
NA,NA,TRBJ1-5,TRBV10-2,CASANTDSNQPQHF,TGCGCCAGCGCTAACACAGATAGCAATCAGCCCCAGCATTTT
NA,once,TRBJ1-2,TRBV2,CASSPRIIALYGYTF,TGTGCCAGCAGTCCTCGGATCATCGCTCTGTATGGCTACACCTTC
NA,NA,TRBJ2-2,TRBV30,CAWSVLVSYTGELFF,TGTGCCTGGAGTGTACTAGTCAGCTACACCGGGGAGCTGTTTTTT
TRBD2,NA,TRBJ2-7,TRBV18,CASSPAGGYEQYF,TGTGCCAGCTCACCGGCGGGGGGGTACGAGCAGTACTTC
NA,NA,TRBJ2-3,TRBV19,CASSIPGTDTQYF,TGTGCCAGTAGTATTCCTGGCACAGATACGCAGTATTTT
NA,NA,TRBJ1-6,TRBV2,CASSPGTSSYNSPLHF,TGTGCCAGCAGTCCCGGGACCAGCTCCTATAATTCACCCCTCCACTTT
NA,NA,TRBJ2-2,TRBV5-1,CASRDQGTGELFF,TGCGCCAGCAGGGATCAGGGTACCGGGGAGCTGTTTTTT
NA,NA,TRBJ1-1,TRBV19,CASSIVWGENTEAFF,TGTGCCAGTAGTATCGTATGGGGGGAGAACACTGAAGCTTTCTTT
TRBD2,once,TRBJ2-1,TRBV2,CASRRGLAGGYNEQFF,TGTGCCAGCAGAAGGGGACTAGCGGGGGGGTACAATGAGCAGTTCTTC
NA,NA,TRBJ1-3,TRBV27,CASSLNRVSSGNTIYF,TGTGCCAGCAGTCTAAACAGGGTCAGCTCTGGAAACACCATATATTTT
TRBD2,NA,TRBJ2-1,TRBV19,CASSMRSGRAYNEQFF,TGTGCCAGTAGTATGAGGAGCGGGAGGGCCTACAATGAGCAGTTCTTC
TRBD2,NA,TRBJ2-1,TRBV11-2,CASRGLAGSKEFF,TGTGCCAGCAGAGGACTAGCGGGGAGCAAAGAGTTCTTC
NA,NA,TRBJ1-1,TRBV21-1,CASSTRTIRNTEAFF,TGTGCCAGCAGCACTCGGACAATCCGGAACACTGAAGCTTTCTTT
TRBD2,few,TRBJ2-1,TRBV4-1,CASSQGLAGGPIHNEQFF,TGCGCCAGCAGCCAAGGACTAGCGGGGGGGCCCATCCACAATGAGCAGTTCTTC
NA,NA,TRBJ2-1,TRBV5-6,CASSLAGRYNEQFF,TGTGCCAGCAGCTTGGCCGGACGTTACAATGAGCAGTTCTTC
NA,NA,TRBJ2-7,TRBV6-5,CASSYPGQGKQYF,TGTGCCAGCAGTTACCCAGGGCAGGGTAAGCAGTACTTC
TRBD2,NA,TRBJ2-3,TRBV6-1,CASSRLAERGDTQYF,TGTGCCAGCAGCCGACTAGCGGAAAGGGGAGATACGCAGTATTTT
TRBD1,NA,TRBJ1-1,TRBV7-8,CASSSRGREARAAEAFF,TGTGCCAGCAGCTCCAGGGGGCGAGAGGCGCGGGCGGCTGAAGCTTTCTTT
NA,once,TRBJ1-6,TRBV6-1,CASSEVRNSPLHF,TGTGCCAGCAGTGAAGTCCGGAATTCACCCCTCCACTTT
NA,NA,TRBJ1-1,TRBV11-2,CASSPQQDTEAFF,TGTGCCAGCAGCCCTCAACAAGACACTGAAGCTTTCTTT
TRBD1,NA,TRBJ1-2,TRBV19,CASSRRNPGQGLYGYTF,TGTGCCAGTAGTAGGAGGAATCCGGGACAGGGCCTCTATGGCTACACCTTC
NA,NA,TRBJ2-3,TRBV7-3,CASSTRGTDTQYF,TGTGCCAGCAGTACCCGGGGGACAGATACGCAGTATTTT
NA,once,TRBJ1-1,TRBV5-1,CASSLRDVNTEAFF,TGCGCCAGCAGCTTGAGAGATGTCAACACTGAAGCTTTCTTT
NA,NA,TRBJ2-7,TRBV4-1,CASSQAPLQWQYF,TGCGCCAGCAGCCAAGCTCCTCTCCAGTGGCAGTACTTC
NA,few,TRBJ2-3,TRBV9,CASSKMQLDTQYF,TGTGCCAGCAGCAAAATGCAGTTAGATACGCAGTATTTT
TRBD1,few,TRBJ1-6,TRBV28,CASSRQGFDSPLHF,TGTGCCAGCAGCCGACAGGGGTTCGATTCACCCCTCCACTTT
TRBD2,NA,TRBJ2-5,TRBV2,CASSQGLAGEGTQYF,TGTGCCAGCAGTCAGGGACTAGCGGGGGAGGGGACCCAGTACTTC
TRBD1,NA,TRBJ2-5,TRBV2,CASSDQDRVLAQYF,TGTGCCAGCAGTGATCAGGACAGGGTGCTGGCCCAGTACTTC
NA,NA,TRBJ1-2,TRBV9,CASSVRDSNYGYTF,TGTGCCAGCAGCGTTAGGGACTCTAACTATGGCTACACCTTC
NA,NA,TRBJ2-6,TRBV19,CASSRSDSSGANVLTF,TGTGCCAGTAGTCGCTCCGACAGCTCTGGGGCCAACGTCCTGACTTTC
TRBD2,NA,TRBJ2-1,TRBV2,CASSSSLAGSGNEQFF,TGTGCCAGCAGCTCCAGCCTAGCGGGGTCTGGAAATGAGCAGTTCTTC
NA,NA,TRBJ1-2,TRBV6-1,CASSVGGSGNYGYTF,TGTGCCAGCTCAGTAGGGGGGTCGGGTAACTATGGCTACACCTTC
TRBD1,NA,TRBJ1-1,TRBV19,CASGRTGTMNTEAFF,TGTGCCAGTGGGCGGACAGGTACGATGAACACTGAAGCTTTCTTT
NA,once,TRBJ1-3,TRBV7-7,CASSALTGSLKGNTIYF,TGTGCCAGCAGCGCGTTGACAGGCTCACTAAAAGGAAACACCATATATTTT
NA,once,TRBJ2-5,TRBV7-7,CASSLDGAQETRYF,TGTGCCAGCAGCTTAGACGGGGCCCAAGAGACCCGGTACTTC
NA,NA,TRBJ2-2,TRBV11-2,CASSLGILVGTGELFF,TGTGCCAGCAGCTTAGGGATTTTGGTAGGCACCGGGGAGCTGTTTTTT
NA,NA,TRBJ1-3,TRBV4-1,CASSQDWARANSGNTIYF,TGCGCCAGCAGCCAAGATTGGGCCAGGGCGAACTCTGGAAACACCATATATTTT
NA,once,TRBJ2-3,TRBV6-4,CASSTGIFTDTQYF,TGTGCCAGCAGTACGGGGATATTCACAGATACGCAGTATTTT
NA,NA,TRBJ1-2,TRBV6-1,CASSEVQTYGYTF,TGTGCCAGCAGTGAAGTTCAGACCTATGGCTACACCTTC
NA,NA,TRBJ2-1,TRBV7-9,CASSLYAGLTYNEQFF,TGTGCCAGCAGCTTATATGCGGGGCTGACCTACAATGAGCAGTTCTTC
TRBD1,NA,TRBJ2-1,TRBV5-6,CASSPLLRTGSYNEQFF,TGTGCCAGCAGCCCGCTTCTTAGGACAGGATCCTACAATGAGCAGTTCTTC
NA,NA,TRBJ1-4,TRBV4-1,CASSQPDSYNEKLFF,TGCGCCAGCAGCCAGCCGGACTCTTATAATGAAAAACTGTTTTTT
NA,NA,TRBJ1-1,TRBV2,CASKREGAEAFF,TGTGCCAGCAAAAGAGAGGGGGCTGAAGCTTTCTTT
NA,once,TRBJ2-4,TRBV4-1,CASSPSPTKNIQYF,TGCGCCAGCAGCCCGAGCCCGACCAAAAACATTCAGTACTTC
NA,NA,TRBJ2-5,TRBV7-8,CASSLARVEETQYF,TGTGCCAGCAGCTTAGCCAGGGTAGAAGAGACCCAGTACTTC
NA,NA,TRBJ2-7,TRBV7-6,CASSLYASYEQYF,TGTGCCAGCAGCTTATACGCTTCCTACGAGCAGTACTTC
TRBD1,NA,TRBJ1-2,TRBV14,CASSQTGEPGYTF,TGTGCCAGCAGCCAAACAGGGGAACCTGGCTACACCTTC
NA,NA,TRBJ1-2,TRBV2,CASRPADGYGYTF,TGTGCCAGCAGACCTGCGGACGGCTATGGCTACACCTTC
NA,NA,TRBJ2-3,TRBV7-3,CASSQTRSGDTQYF,TGTGCCAGCAGCCAGACTAGATCGGGAGATACGCAGTATTTT
TRBD1,NA,TRBJ1-6,TRBV5-1,CASSPLPTTGVNSPLHF,TGCGCCAGCAGCCCCCTTCCCACCACAGGGGTAAATTCACCCCTCCACTTT
NA,NA,TRBJ1-1,TRBV30,CAWRTRGNTEAFF,TGTGCCTGGAGGACTAGGGGGAACACTGAAGCTTTCTTT
NA,once,TRBJ1-5,TRBV29-1,CSVGGGNQPQHF,TGCAGCGTTGGAGGAGGGAATCAGCCCCAGCATTTT
NA,NA,TRBJ1-1,TRBV5-1,CASSVGQLNTEAFF,TGCGCCAGCAGCGTTGGACAGCTGAACACTGAAGCTTTCTTT
TRBD2,NA,TRBJ2-1,TRBV6-1,CASSVLAGSSYNEQFF,TGTGCCAGCAGTGTTTTAGCGGGGAGCTCCTACAATGAGCAGTTCTTC
TRBD1,NA,TRBJ2-4,TRBV5-8,CASSLGTGMDIQYF,TGTGCCAGCAGCCTGGGGACAGGGATGGACATTCAGTACTTC